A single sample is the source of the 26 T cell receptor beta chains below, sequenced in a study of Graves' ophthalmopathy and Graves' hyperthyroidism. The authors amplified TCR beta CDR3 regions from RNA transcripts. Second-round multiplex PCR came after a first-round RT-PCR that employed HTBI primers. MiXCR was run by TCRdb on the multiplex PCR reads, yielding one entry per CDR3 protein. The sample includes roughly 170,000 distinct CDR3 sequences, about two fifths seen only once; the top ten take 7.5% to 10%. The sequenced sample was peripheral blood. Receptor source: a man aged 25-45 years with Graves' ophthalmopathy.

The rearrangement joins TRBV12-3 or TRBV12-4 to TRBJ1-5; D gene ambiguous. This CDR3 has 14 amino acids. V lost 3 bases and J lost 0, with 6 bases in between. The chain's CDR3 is CASSFLDSNQPQHF. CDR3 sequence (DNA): TGTGCCAGCAGTTTTTTGGATAGCAATCAGCCCCAGCATTTT.

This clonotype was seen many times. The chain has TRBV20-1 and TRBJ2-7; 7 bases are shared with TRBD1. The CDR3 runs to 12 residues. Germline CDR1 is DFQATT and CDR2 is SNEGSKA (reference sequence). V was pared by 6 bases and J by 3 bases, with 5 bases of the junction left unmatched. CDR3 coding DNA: TGCAGTGCCCAAGGACAGGTCTACGAGCAGTACTTC. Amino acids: CSAQGQVYEQYF.

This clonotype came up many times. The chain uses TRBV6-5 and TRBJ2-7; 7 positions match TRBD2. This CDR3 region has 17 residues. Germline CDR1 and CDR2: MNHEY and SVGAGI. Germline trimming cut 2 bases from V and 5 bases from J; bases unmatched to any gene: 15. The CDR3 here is CASSYRTSGSGVNEQYF. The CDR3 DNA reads TGTGCCAGCAGTTACCGGACGAGCGGAAGCGGGGTCAACGAGCAGTACTTC.

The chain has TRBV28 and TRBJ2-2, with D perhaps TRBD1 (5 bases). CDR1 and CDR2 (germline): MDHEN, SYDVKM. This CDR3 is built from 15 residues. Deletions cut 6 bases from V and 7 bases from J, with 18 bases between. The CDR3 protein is CASSPDNRGSGELFF. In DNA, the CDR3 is TGTGCCAGCAGCCCGGACAACCGAGGTAGCGGGGAGCTGTTTTTT.

The CDR3 is CSARGLGGNTEAFF. CDR3 nucleotide sequence: TGCAGTGCTAGAGGGCTCGGGGGAAACACTGAAGCTTTCTTT. The V call is TRBV20-1, the J call TRBJ1-1; tentatively, D is TRBD1 (5 bases). Trimming took 1 base from V and 2 from J, leaving 11 bases between them. The CDR3 loop spans 14 amino acids. CDR1 is DFQATT, CDR2 SNEGSKA, per germline (reference sequence).

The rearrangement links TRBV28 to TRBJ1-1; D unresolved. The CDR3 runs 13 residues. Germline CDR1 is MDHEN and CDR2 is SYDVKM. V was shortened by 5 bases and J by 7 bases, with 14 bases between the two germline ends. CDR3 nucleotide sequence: TGTGCCAGCAGTAGGCGTTTCGGGGTTGAAGCTTTCTTT. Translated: CASSRRFGVEAFF.

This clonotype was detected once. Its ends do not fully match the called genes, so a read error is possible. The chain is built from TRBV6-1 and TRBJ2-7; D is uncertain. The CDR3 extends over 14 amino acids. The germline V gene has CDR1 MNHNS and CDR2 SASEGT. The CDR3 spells CAISDPLRPIEQYF. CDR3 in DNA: TGTGCCATCAGTGACCCCCTCAGACCAATTGAGCAGTACTTC.

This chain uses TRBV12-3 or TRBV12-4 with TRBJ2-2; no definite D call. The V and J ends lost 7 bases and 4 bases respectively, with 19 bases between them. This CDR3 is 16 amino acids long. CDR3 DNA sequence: TGTGCCAGCAACCTCGGTATGGTAGAGGCCACCGGGGAGCTGTTTTTT. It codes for CASNLGMVEATGELFF.

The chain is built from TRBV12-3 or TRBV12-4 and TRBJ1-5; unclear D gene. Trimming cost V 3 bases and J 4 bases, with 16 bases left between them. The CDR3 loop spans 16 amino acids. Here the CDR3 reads CASSFRGTQRNQPQHF. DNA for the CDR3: TGTGCCAGCAGTTTTCGGGGTACACAACGTAATCAGCCCCAGCATTTT.

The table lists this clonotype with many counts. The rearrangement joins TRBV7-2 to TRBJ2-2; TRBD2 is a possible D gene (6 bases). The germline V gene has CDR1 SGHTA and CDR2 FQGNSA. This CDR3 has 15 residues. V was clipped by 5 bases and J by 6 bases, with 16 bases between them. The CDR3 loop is CASSLRRGGPGELFF. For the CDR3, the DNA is TGTGCCAGCAGCCTTAGGAGGGGTGGGCCCGGGGAGCTGTTTTTT.

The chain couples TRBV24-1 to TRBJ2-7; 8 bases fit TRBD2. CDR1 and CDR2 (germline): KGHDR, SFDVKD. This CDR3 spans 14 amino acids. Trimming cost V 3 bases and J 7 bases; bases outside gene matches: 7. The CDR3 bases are TGTGCCACCAGTGATGCAGCGGGAGTTCAAGAGCAGTACTTC. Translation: CATSDAAGVQEQYF.

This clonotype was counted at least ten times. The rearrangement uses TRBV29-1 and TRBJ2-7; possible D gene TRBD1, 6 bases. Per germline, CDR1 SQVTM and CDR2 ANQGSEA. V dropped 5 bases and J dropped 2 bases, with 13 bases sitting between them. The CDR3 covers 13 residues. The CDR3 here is CSVRGGFTYEQYF. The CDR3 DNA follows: TGCAGCGTTCGAGGGGGTTTTACCTACGAGCAGTACTTC.

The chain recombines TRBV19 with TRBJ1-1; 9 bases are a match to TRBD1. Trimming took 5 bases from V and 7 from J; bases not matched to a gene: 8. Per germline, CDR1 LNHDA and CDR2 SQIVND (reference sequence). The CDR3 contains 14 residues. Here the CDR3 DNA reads TGTGCCAGTAGTTTACCGGGACAGGGAGGTGAAGCTTTCTTT. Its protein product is CASSLPGQGGEAFF.

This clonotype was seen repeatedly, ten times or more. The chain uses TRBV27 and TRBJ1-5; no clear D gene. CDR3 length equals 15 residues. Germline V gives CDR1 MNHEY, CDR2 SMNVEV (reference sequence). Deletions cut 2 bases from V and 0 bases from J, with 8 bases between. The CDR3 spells CASSLNLYSNQPQHF. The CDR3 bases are TGTGCCAGCAGTTTAAACCTTTATAGCAATCAGCCCCAGCATTTT.

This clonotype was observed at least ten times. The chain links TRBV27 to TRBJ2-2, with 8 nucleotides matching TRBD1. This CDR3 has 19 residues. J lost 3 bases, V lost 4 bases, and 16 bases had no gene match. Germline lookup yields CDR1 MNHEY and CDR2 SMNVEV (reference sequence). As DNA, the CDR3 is TGTGCCAGCAGTTCTCGGGACAGGTTCGGCCCGCAGTACACCGGGGAGCTGTTTTTT. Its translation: CASSSRDRFGPQYTGELFF.

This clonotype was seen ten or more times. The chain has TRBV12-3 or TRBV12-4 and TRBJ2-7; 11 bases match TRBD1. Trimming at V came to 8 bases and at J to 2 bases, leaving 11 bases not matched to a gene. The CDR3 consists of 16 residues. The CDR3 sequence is CASAQNPGQGAYEQYF. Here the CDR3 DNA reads TGTGCCAGCGCTCAAAATCCGGGACAGGGGGCCTACGAGCAGTACTTC.

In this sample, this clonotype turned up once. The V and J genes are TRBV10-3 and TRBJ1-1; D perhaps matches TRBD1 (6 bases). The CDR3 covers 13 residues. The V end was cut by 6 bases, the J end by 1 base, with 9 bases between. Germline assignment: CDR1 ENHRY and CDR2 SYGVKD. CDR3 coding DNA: TGTGCCATCAGGATACAGGGGAACACTGAAGCTTTCTTT. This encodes CAIRIQGNTEAFF.

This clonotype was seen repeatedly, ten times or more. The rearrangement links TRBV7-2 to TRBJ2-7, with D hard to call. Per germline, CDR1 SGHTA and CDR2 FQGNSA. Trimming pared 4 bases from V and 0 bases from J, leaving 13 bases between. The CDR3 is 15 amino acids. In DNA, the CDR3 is TGTGCCAGCAGCTCCTTGGGGATTAGCTCCTACGAGCAGTACTTC. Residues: CASSSLGISSYEQYF.

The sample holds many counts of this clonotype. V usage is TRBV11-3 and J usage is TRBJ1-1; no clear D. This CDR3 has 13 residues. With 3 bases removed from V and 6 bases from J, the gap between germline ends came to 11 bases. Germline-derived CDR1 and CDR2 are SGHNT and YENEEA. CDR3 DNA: TGTGCCAGCAGCTTGAGCGGGTTCGCTGAAGCTTTCTTT. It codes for CASSLSGFAEAFF.

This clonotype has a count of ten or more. CDR3 sequence reads: CSARREMGETQYF. The CDR3 region has the DNA TGCAGTGCCAGGCGGGAGATGGGAGAGACCCAGTACTTC. The chain has TRBV20-1 and TRBJ2-5, with TRBD2 matching over 7 bases. This CDR3 is 13 amino acids long. Germline V CDR1 and CDR2: DFQATT, SNEGSKA (reference sequence). V dropped 6 bases and J dropped 4; count of bases not matched to a gene: 8.

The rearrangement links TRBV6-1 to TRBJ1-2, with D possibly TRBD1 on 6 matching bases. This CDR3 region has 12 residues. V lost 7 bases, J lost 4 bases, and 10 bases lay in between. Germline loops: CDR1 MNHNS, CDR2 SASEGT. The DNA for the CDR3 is TGTGCCAGCACCCCGGGGGCCTATGGCTACACCTTC. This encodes CASTPGAYGYTF.

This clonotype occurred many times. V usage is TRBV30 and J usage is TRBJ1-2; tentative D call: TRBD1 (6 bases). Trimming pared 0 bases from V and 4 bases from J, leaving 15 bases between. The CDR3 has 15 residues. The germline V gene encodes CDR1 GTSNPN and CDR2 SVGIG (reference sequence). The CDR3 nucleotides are TGTGCCTGGAGTGTAGGGGGTAACGATCTCTATGGCTACACCTTC. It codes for CAWSVGGNDLYGYTF. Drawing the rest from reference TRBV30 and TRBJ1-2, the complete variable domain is SQTIHQWPATLVQPVGSPLSLECTVEGTSNPNLYWYRQAAGRGLQLLFYSVGIGQISSEVPQNLSASRPQDRQFILSSKKLLLSDSGFYLCAWSVGGNDLYGYTFGSGTRLTVV.

The CDR3 is CASSHDSATAQHF. CDR3 coding DNA: TGTGCCAGCAGCCACGACTCCGCCACGGCCCAGCATTTT. The rearrangement joins TRBV7-9 to TRBJ1-5, with D unclear. Germline V gives CDR1 SEHNR, CDR2 FQNEAQ (reference sequence). The CDR3 is 13 amino acids. Trimming removed 5 bases from V and 11 bases from J, with 16 bases in between.

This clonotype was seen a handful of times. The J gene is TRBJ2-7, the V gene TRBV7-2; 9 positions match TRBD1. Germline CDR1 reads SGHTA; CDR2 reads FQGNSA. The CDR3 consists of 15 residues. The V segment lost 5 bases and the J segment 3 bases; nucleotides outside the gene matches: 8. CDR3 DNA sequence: TGTGCCAGCAGCATCGACAGGGGGACCCGCTACGAGCAGTACTTC. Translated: CASSIDRGTRYEQYF.

The CDR3 DNA follows: TGTGCCAGCAGTTACTCGATGTCAATCGAAGGGCCCGGGGAGCTGTTTTTT. Protein product: CASSYSMSIEGPGELFF. This chain connects TRBV6-5 to TRBJ2-2; D is uncertain. Germline V gene sequence: CDR1 MNHEY, CDR2 SVGAGI. The V end was cut by 0 bases, the J end by 6 bases, with 17 bases between. This CDR3 comprises 17 residues.

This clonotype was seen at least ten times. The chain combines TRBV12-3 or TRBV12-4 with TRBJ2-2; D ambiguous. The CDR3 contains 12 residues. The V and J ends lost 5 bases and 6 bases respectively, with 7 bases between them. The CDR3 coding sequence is TGTGCCAGCAGTGAGTTACCCGGGGAGCTGTTTTTT. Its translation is CASSELPGELFF.